This record looks at one T cell receptor (beta chain) sequence and its context. The source of the sample is a study of blood T cell repertoires in COVID-19. Looking at the study overall: Material from acute and convalescent COVID-19 was sourced from the United States, Italy and Spain. Nucleic acid was either cDNA or gDNA, and it came from T cells, B-cell-depleted T cells, or PBMCs.

Germline values: CDR1 SGHRS, CDR2 YFSETQ. Deletions cut 0 bases from V and 2 bases from J, with 12 bases between. This CDR3 spans 16 amino acids. In the original workflow: It was from reference gene primer amplification that nucleated cell counts were estimated. Some clones are missing from TCRdb's copy, which holds only in-frame ones; the method was immunoSEQ multiplex PCR. The V and J calls and the clone size are those of that table, but D and trimming were determined from the DNA. This table has approximately 140,000 clones, 84% appearing once. The origin of this receptor is a man in his sixties with acute or convalescent COVID-19. The sequencing sample was made of peripheral blood. The rearrangement joins TRBV5-1 to TRBJ2-1, with D unresolved. CDR3: CASSLAGSQTYNEQFF. Here the CDR3 DNA reads TGCGCCAGCAGCTTGGCAGGCAGCCAAACCTACAATGAGCAGTTCTTC.